This T cell receptor (beta chain) was sequenced for a study of T cells in Graves' hyperthyroidism and ophthalmopathy. The study, taken as a whole, reports: Using 13 V-J features, a model discriminated ophthalmopathy from stable hyperthyroidism. Blood also held most thyroid clonotypes expanded beyond 0.001.

Germline V lookup: CDR1 MNHEY, CDR2 SMNVEV (reference sequence). The CDR3 has 14 residues. V was clipped by 5 bases and J by 6 bases, with 14 bases between them. This clonotype was picked up many times. The antigen remains unidentified. Researchers amplified the TCR beta CDR3 regions from RNA transcripts. First-round RT-PCR of the TCR CDR3 relied on the HTBI primer set. Each CDR3 protein gets one entry after TCRdb re-called the multiplex PCR reads with MiXCR. Among approximately 400,000 distinct CDR3 sequences listed, over 12% were seen once. Uncontrolled infection, other autoimmune disease, pregnancy or lactation led to exclusion.

The J gene is TRBJ2-1, the V gene TRBV27; D remains unclear. Sequencing was done on a sample of blood. This TCR was recovered from a middle-aged man with Graves' ophthalmopathy. The chain's CDR3 is CASSTGPVANEQFF. CDR3 bases: TGTGCCAGCAGTACCGGACCGGTGGCCAATGAGCAGTTCTTC.